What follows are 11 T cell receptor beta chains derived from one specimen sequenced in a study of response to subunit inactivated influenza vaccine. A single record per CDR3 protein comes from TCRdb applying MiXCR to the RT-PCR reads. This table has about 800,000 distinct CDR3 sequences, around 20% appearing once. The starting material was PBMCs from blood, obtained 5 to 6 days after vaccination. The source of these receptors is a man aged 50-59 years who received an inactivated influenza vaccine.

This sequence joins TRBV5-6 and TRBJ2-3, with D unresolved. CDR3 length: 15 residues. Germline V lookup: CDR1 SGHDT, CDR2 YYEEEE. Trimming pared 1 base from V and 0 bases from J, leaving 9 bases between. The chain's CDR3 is CASSLIYTSTDTQYF. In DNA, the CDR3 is TGTGCCAGCAGCTTGATCTATACTAGCACAGATACGCAGTATTTT.

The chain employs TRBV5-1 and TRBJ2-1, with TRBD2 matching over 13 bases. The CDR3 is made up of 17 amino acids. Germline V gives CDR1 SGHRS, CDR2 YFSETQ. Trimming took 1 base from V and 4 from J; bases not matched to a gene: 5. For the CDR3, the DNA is TGCGCCAGCAGCTTGACTAGCGGGAGGGAACTATACAATGAGCAGTTCTTC. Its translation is CASSLTSGRELYNEQFF.

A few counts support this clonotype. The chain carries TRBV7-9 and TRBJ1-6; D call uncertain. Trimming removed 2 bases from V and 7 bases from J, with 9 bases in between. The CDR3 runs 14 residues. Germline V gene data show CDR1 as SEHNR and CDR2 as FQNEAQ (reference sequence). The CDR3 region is CASSLQDGNSPLHF. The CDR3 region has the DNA TGTGCCAGCAGCTTACAGGACGGCAATTCACCCCTCCACTTT.

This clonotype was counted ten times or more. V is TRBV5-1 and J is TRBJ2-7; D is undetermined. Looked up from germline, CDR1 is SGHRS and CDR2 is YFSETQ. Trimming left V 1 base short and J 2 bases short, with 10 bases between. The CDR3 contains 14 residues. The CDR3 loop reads CASSLKSSTYEQYF. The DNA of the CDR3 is TGCGCCAGCAGCTTGAAATCTTCAACCTACGAGCAGTACTTC. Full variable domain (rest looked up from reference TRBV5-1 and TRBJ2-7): KAGVTQTPRYLIKTRGQQVTLSCSPISGHRSVSWYQQTPGQGLQFLFEYFSETQRNKGNFPGRFSGRQFSNSRSEMNVSTLELGDSALYLCASSLKSSTYEQYFGPGTRLTVT.

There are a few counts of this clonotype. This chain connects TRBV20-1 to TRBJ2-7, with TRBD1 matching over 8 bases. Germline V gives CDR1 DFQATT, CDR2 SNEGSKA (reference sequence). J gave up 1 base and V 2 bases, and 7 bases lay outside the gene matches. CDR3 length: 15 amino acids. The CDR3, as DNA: TGCAGTGCTAGAAGCACCAGGGGGCAGTCCTACGAGCAGTACTTC. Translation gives CSARSTRGQSYEQYF.

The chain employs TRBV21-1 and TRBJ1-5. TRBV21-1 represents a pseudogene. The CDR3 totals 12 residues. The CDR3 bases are TGTGCCAGCCCAAAGGGTGATCAGCCCCAGCATTTT. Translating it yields CASPKGDQPQHF.

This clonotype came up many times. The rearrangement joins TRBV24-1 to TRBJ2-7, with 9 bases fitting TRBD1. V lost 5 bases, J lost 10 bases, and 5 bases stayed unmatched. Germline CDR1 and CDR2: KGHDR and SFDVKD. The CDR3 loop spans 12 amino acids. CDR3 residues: CATSGRTGDQYF. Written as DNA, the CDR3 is TGTGCCACCAGTGGAAGGACAGGGGATCAGTACTTC.

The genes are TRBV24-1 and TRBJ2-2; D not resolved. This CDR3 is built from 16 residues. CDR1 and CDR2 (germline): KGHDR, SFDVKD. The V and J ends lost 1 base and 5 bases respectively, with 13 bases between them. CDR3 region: CATSDLSEKGTGELFF. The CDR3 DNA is TGTGCCACCAGTGATTTAAGCGAGAAGGGTACCGGGGAGCTGTTTTTT.

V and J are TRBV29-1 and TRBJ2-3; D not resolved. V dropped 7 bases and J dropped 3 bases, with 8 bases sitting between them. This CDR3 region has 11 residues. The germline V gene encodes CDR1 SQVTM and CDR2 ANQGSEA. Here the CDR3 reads CSGGKTDTQYF. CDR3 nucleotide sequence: TGCAGCGGCGGTAAAACAGATACGCAGTATTTT.

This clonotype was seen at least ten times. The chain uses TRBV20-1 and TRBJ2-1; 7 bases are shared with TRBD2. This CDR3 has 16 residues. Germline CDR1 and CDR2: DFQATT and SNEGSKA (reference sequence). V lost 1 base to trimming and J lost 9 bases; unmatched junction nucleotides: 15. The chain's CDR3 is CSARGLWGRATAEQFF. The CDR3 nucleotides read TGCAGTGCTAGAGGCCTCTGGGGGAGGGCCACGGCTGAGCAGTTCTTC.

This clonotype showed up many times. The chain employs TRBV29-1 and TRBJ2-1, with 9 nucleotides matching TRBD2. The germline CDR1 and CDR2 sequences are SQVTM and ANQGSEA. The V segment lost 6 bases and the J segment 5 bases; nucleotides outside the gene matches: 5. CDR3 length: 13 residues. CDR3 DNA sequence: TGCAGCGTAAGGTCTAGCGGGAACAATGAGCAGTTCTTC. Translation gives CSVRSSGNNEQFF.